This record concerns one T cell receptor (beta chain) sequence. This receptor's antigen is unknown. The record has no base qualities; no much larger clone is one base away. Other DNA sequences of this sample code for an identical CDR3. This specimen comes from a study of shared clonotypes between healthy human individuals (dated by TCRdb to 2020 to 2022). In terms of the full investigation: The cohort comprised a couple of women and a few men aged 18 to 49 years. Blood TCR repertoires of roughly five healthy adults were deeply sequenced to estimate repertoire size and the extent of clonotype sharing between individuals. To increase sequencing depth and limit assay-specific biases, TCR repertoire library preparation and sequencing were carried out by different laboratories using diverse techniques. Leukapheresis yielded between about 0.94 and 10 billion PBMCs per donor.

Broader findings and caveats from the paper: Because the study included only a small number of donors, the genetic and exposure-history diversity represented was limited. Only blood was sampled, and tissue TCR repertoires likely differ from those in blood. Based on pairwise subsampling, the degree of clonotype sharing among donors was expected to be affected by sequencing depth.

At the junction V is shortened by 2 bases and J by 0 bases, with 10 bases in between. As encoded in the germline V gene, CDR1 is KGHSH while CDR2 is LQKENI. The CDR3 has 16 amino acids, counting the end cysteine and phenylalanine. The read is trimmed to its CDR3 DNA, 48 bases read in frame from base 1. Using the deep immunoSEQ assay, TCR CDR3 regions were amplified from genomic DNA by multiplex PCR. Extracted genomic DNA from each cell subset was spread evenly across all wells of several immunoSEQ 96-well plates, with each plate serving as a replicate. For unsorted PBMC, about 270 ng of genomic DNA, equivalent to 25,000 to 35,000 T cell genomes, went into each replicate PCR. Genomic DNA from unsorted PBMC was sequenced over ten immunoSEQ deep assay plates. Purified libraries were measured with a Qubit 3.0 fluorometer, size-checked on a Bioanalyzer 2100, and measured again with the KAPA Library Quantification kit. Every immunoSEQ 96-well plate was sequenced on a dedicated single-read 150-cycle Illumina NextSeq 550 flow cell. The authors processed their data as follows. The immunoSEQ output contained only junctional sequences without quality scores, so filtering could not match that applied to full-length reads. Sequences were annotated with PyIR, a Python wrapper for IgBLAST v1.9, using IMGT germline references to assign V/J genes and CDR3. Reads with weak V/J assignments (E-value above 1e-6), missing CDR3, stop codons, out-of-frame junctions, or ambiguous translated residues were removed. A V3J clonotype was defined by an identical inferred V gene, J gene, and CDR3 amino acid sequence. To compute the percentage overlap between repertoires, the number of shared unique clonotypes was divided by the size of the smaller repertoire. Three approaches were used to assess repertoire richness: RTK rarefaction, the Chao1 estimator, and Recon v2.1 estimates of unobserved clonotypes. TCRdb mirrors the immuneACCESS table, restricted to in-frame sequences. Some clones are absent from its copies; in checked studies, under half trace to an unresolved V gene, and the reason for the others is unknown. D and trimming were read from the DNA, whereas the V and J calls and clone size are those reported in that table. For this sample the table gives 470,000 or so clones, of which about 72% were detected only once. Together, the top ten hold about 12% of the sample.

The donors were healthy, HIV-negative adults with no recently reported acute infections or vaccinations. Every donor was a Caucasian adult residing in Nashville, Tennessee, USA. In the unsorted samples, around 81 million PBMCs were counted, and genomic DNA was extracted using the QIAamp DNA Blood Mini kit. After blood collection by leukapheresis, PBMCs were isolated using Ficoll-Histopaque density gradient centrifugation and then cryopreserved in the vapor phase of liquid nitrogen. Sequencing was done on a sample of PBMCs. Recombination joined TRBV18 with TRBJ2-2; the D gene cannot be resolved reliably. The receptor was derived from a middle-aged woman in good health. Some clones in this sample may be carry-over from other donors' samples. The CDR3: CASSPNGGSNTGELFF. The sequenced DNA is TGTGCCAGCTCACCAAATGGCGGTTCGAACACCGGGGAGCTGTTTTTT.